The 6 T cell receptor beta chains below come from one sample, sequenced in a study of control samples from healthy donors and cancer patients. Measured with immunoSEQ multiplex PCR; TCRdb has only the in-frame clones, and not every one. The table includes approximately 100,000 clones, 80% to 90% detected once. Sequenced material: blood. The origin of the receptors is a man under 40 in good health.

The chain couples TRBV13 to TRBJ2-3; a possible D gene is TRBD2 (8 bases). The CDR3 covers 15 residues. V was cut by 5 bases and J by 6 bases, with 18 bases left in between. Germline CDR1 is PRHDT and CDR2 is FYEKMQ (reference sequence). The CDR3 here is CASSPGGLGSDTQYF. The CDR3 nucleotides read TGTGCCAGCAGCCCAGGGGGACTAGGATCGGATACGCAGTATTTT.

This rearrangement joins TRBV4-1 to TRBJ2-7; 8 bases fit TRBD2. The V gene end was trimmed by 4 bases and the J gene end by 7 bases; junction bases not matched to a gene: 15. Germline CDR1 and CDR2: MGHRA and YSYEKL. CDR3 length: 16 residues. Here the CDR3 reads CASSRIGAGAQGEQYF. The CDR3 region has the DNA TGCGCCAGCAGCCGGATAGGAGCGGGAGCGCAGGGAGAGCAGTACTTC.

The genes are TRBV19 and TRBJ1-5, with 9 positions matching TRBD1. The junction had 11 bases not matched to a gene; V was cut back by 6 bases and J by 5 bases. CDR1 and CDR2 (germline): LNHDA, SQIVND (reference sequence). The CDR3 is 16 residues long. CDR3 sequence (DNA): TGTGCCAGTAGATCACCACTTCGACAGGGGGATCAGCCCCAGCATTTT. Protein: CASRSPLRQGDQPQHF.

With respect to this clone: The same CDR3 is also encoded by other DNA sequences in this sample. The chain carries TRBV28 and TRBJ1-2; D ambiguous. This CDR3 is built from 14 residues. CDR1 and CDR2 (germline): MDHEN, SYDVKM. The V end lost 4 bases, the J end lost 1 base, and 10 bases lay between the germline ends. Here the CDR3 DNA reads TGTGCCAGCAGTTCCGGCGCCTATAACTATGGCTACACCTTC. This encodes CASSSGAYNYGYTF.

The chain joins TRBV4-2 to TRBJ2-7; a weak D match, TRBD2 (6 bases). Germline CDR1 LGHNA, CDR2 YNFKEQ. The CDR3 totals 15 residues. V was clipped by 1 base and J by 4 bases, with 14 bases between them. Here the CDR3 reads CASSQAEGAGYEQYF. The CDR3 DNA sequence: TGTGCCAGCAGCCAAGCCGAGGGAGCGGGTTACGAGCAGTACTTC.

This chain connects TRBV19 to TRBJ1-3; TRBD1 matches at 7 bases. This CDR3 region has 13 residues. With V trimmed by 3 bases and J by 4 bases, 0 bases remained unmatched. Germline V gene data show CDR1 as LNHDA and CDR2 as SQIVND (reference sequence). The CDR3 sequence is CASSMGQGNTIYF. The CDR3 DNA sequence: TGTGCCAGTAGTATGGGACAGGGAAACACCATATATTTT. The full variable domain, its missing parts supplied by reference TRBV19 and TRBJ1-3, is DGGITQSPKYLFRKEGQNVTLSCEQNLNHDAMYWYRQDPGQGLRLIYYSQIVNDFQKGDIAEGYSVSREKKESFPLTVTSAQKNPTAFYLCASSMGQGNTIYFGEGSWLTVV.